The 17 T cell receptor beta chains given below trace back to one sample, sequenced in a study of blood T cell repertoires in COVID-19. Generated by immunoSEQ multiplex PCR, the TCRdb table keeps only in-frame clones and is missing some. The sample records approximately 200,000 clones, around 84% being singletons. The sample taken for sequencing was PBMCs or T cells enriched from blood (not recorded which). The receptors stem from a woman in her thirties or forties with acute COVID-19.

V and J are TRBV7-8 and TRBJ2-1, with 14 bases identical to TRBD2. Germline values: CDR1 SGHVS, CDR2 FQNEAQ. The CDR3 loop spans 16 amino acids. The V segment lost 5 bases and the J segment 7 bases; nucleotides outside the gene matches: 7. DNA for the CDR3: TGTGCCAGCAGCCAGACTAGCGGGGGGGCGTTAAATGAGCAGTTCTTC. This sequence encodes CASSQTSGGALNEQFF.

J is TRBJ1-2 and V is TRBV18; 7 nucleotides match TRBD1. V trimming: 3 bases; J trimming: 8 bases; junction bases outside the gene matches: 3. CDR3 size: 12 residues. Per germline, CDR1 KGHSH and CDR2 LQKENI. The CDR3 loop reads CASSPTGEGYTF. As DNA, the CDR3 is TGTGCCAGCTCACCTACAGGGGAAGGCTACACCTTC.

This chain links TRBV6-2 or TRBV6-3 with TRBJ1-2, with D perhaps TRBD1 (6 bases). V gave up 4 bases and J gave up 7 bases, with 19 bases separating them. CDR3 size: 15 residues. Germline-derived CDR1 and CDR2 are MNHEY and SVGEGT. CDR3 coding DNA: TGTGCCAGCAGTTCCCTGGGTGACAGGTTTGGTGGCTACACCTTC. It translates to CASSSLGDRFGGYTF.

The rearrangement uses TRBV6-5 and TRBJ2-2; tentative D call: TRBD2 (5 bases). V lost 6 bases to trimming and J lost 6 bases, with 14 bases between them. The CDR3 has 14 amino acids. The germline V gene has CDR1 MNHEY and CDR2 SVGAGI. As DNA, the CDR3 is TGTGCCAGCAGCTCAACTAGAGGCGCCGGGGAGCTGTTTTTT. Its translation is CASSSTRGAGELFF.

The rearrangement joins TRBV28 to TRBJ2-1; tentative D call: TRBD1 (6 bases). Germline lookup yields CDR1 MDHEN and CDR2 SYDVKM. Trimming left V 5 bases short and J 5 bases short, with 13 bases between. This CDR3 has 14 residues. Here the CDR3 reads CASSQNTGNNEQFF. As DNA, the CDR3 is TGTGCCAGCAGTCAAAATACAGGGAACAATGAGCAGTTCTTC.

This sequence joins TRBV5-4 and TRBJ1-4, with 8 bases that match TRBD1. Germline assignment: CDR1 SGHNT and CDR2 YYREEE (reference sequence). V was pared by 0 bases and J by 8 bases, with 3 bases of the junction left unmatched. The CDR3 totals 14 residues. The CDR3 spells CASSLGGDREKLFF. CDR3 DNA: TGTGCCAGCAGCTTGGGAGGGGACAGGGAAAAACTGTTTTTT.

The V gene is TRBV2, the J gene TRBJ1-2; the D is unclear. CDR1 and CDR2 (germline): SNHLY, FYNNEI. The germline V and J ends were trimmed by 3 bases and 4 bases, with 9 bases remaining between them. CDR3 size: 13 residues. CDR3: CASSDSTRYGYTF. The CDR3 nucleotides read TGTGCCAGCAGTGACAGTACCCGCTATGGCTACACCTTC.

Note on this clone: This sample includes further DNA sequences coding for the same CDR3. V is TRBV6-2 or TRBV6-3 and J is TRBJ1-5; D not resolved. Trimming removed 2 bases at V and 1 base at J, with 3 bases between. The germline CDR1 and CDR2 sequences are MNHEY and SVGEGT. CDR3 length equals 13 residues. CDR3 sequence reads: CASSYTSNQPQHF. CDR3 coding DNA: TGTGCCAGCAGTTACACAAGCAATCAGCCCCAGCATTTT.

V usage is TRBV6-4 and J usage is TRBJ2-1; D may be TRBD1 (5 bases). Per germline, CDR1 MRHNA and CDR2 SNTAGT. Deletions cut 2 bases from V and 6 bases from J, with 8 bases between. This CDR3 contains 13 residues. This CDR3 is CASSDGAANEQFF. DNA of the CDR3: TGTGCCAGCAGTGACGGGGCGGCCAATGAGCAGTTCTTC.

This chain uses TRBV18 with TRBJ1-1; D is unclear. Germline lookup yields CDR1 KGHSH and CDR2 LQKENI. V gave up 4 bases and J gave up 3 bases, with 12 bases separating them. This CDR3 is 14 amino acids long. DNA of the CDR3: TGTGCCAGCTCACGAGAGACAATGGACACTGAAGCTTTCTTT. Its protein product is CASSRETMDTEAFF.

This clone showed up just a few times. J is TRBJ2-6 and V is TRBV5-1, with D possibly being TRBD1 (5 bases). Germline V gene data show CDR1 as SGHRS and CDR2 as YFSETQ. The CDR3 covers 14 residues. Between the trimmed V and J ends, which lost 3 bases and 3 bases, there was a span of 7 bases. CDR3: CASSSQGGANVLTF. Here the CDR3 DNA reads TGCGCCAGCAGCTCCCAGGGTGGGGCCAACGTCCTGACTTTC.

In DNA form, the CDR3 reads TGTGCCAGCGACAGAACCTACGAGCAGTACTTC. Amino acid sequence: CASDRTYEQYF. This sequence joins TRBV6-5 and TRBJ2-7, with D possibly being TRBD1 (5 bases). Trimming took 8 bases from V and 2 from J, leaving 7 bases between them. This CDR3 is 11 amino acids long. Germline V gene lookup returns CDR1 MNHEY and CDR2 SVGAGI.

V usage is TRBV7-9 and J usage is TRBJ2-3; TRBD1 is a possible D gene (6 bases). The V end lost 4 bases, the J end lost 3 bases, and 11 bases lay between the germline ends. The length of the CDR3 is 14 residues. Germline V gene lookup returns CDR1 SEHNR and CDR2 FQNEAQ (reference sequence). The DNA of the CDR3 is TGTGCCAGCAGCTCTTACAGGGTAACAGATACGCAGTATTTT. Amino acid sequence: CASSSYRVTDTQYF.

This chain uses TRBV4-1 with TRBJ1-1; 7 bases are a match to TRBD1. CDR1 and CDR2 from the germline V gene are MGHRA and YSYEKL. This CDR3 is 18 amino acids long. The V gene end was trimmed by 0 bases and the J gene end by 4 bases; junction bases not matched to a gene: 14. CDR3 protein: CASSQEGNRGLWGTEAFF. The CDR3 DNA follows: TGCGCCAGCAGCCAAGAAGGGAACAGGGGTCTTTGGGGCACTGAAGCTTTCTTT.

The chain employs TRBV11-2 and TRBJ1-4; unclear D gene. CDR3 length equals 14 residues. The germline V gene has CDR1 SGHAT and CDR2 FQNNGV. Trimming removed 1 base at V and 4 bases at J, with 7 bases between. The CDR3 is CASSLAGVNEKLFF. The CDR3 bases are TGTGCCAGCAGCTTAGCCGGAGTTAATGAAAAACTGTTTTTT. The whole variable domain, filled in from reference TRBV11-2 and TRBJ1-4, reads EAGVAQSPRYKIIEKRQSVAFWCNPISGHATLYWYQQILGQGPKLLIQFQNNGVVDDSQLPKDRFSAERLKGVDSTLKIQPAKLEDSAVYLCASSLAGVNEKLFFGSGTQLSVL.

The genes are TRBV6-5 and TRBJ2-1; D not resolved. The CDR3 has 13 amino acids. Per germline, CDR1 MNHEY and CDR2 SVGAGI. Trimming took off 0 bases at V and 7 bases at J, with 7 bases between the two ends. The CDR3: CASSYSRGNEQFF. DNA for the CDR3: TGTGCCAGCAGTTACTCGAGAGGAAATGAGCAGTTCTTC.

The gene calls are TRBV5-6 and TRBJ1-1, with 9 bases lining up with TRBD1. J lost 5 bases, V lost 2 bases, and 4 bases had no gene match. Per the germline V gene, CDR1 is SGHDT and CDR2 is YYEEEE. The CDR3 contains 14 residues. CDR3 amino acids: CASSLNRGRTEAFF. In DNA, the CDR3 is TGTGCCAGCAGCTTAAACAGGGGGCGGACTGAAGCTTTCTTT.